One sample yielded the 26 T cell receptor beta chains listed below, sequenced in a study of PD-L1 blockade in urothelial cancer. The repertoire was sequenced with immunoSEQ multiplex PCR; TCRdb's copy has only in-frame clones and lacks some. The table shows 80,000 to 130,000 clones, with about 90% occurring only once. The input for sequencing was PBMCs, taken around atezolizumab (anti-PD-L1) treatment. The receptors here all came from a woman of 80 years or more with urothelial cancer.

V gene TRBV9 combines with J gene TRBJ2-6; D perhaps matches TRBD2 (5 bases). The CDR3 contains 15 residues. Germline V CDR1 and CDR2: SGDLS, YYNGEE. Trimming pared 0 bases from V and 3 bases from J, leaving 7 bases between. CDR3 residues: CASSVAGFGANVLTF. In DNA, the CDR3 is TGTGCCAGCAGCGTAGCGGGGTTTGGGGCCAACGTCCTGACTTTC.

V is TRBV2 and J is TRBJ2-3; TRBD2 matches 10 bases. The junction had 12 bases not matched to a gene; V was cut back by 7 bases and J by 5 bases. Per the germline V gene, CDR1 is SNHLY and CDR2 is FYNNEI. This CDR3 region has 16 residues. The CDR3 nucleotides read TGTGCCAGCATTTGGAGGGCTAGCGGGAGCGGAGATACGCAGTATTTT. It translates to CASIWRASGSGDTQYF.

The CDR3 reads CASSQDRAFF. In nucleotides, the CDR3 is TGTGCCAGCAGCCAAGATCGGGCTTTCTTT. The chain carries TRBV4-2 and TRBJ1-1; D remains unclear. CDR3 length: 10 residues. Trimming took 0 bases from V and 11 from J, leaving 4 bases between them. Germline loops: CDR1 LGHNA, CDR2 YNFKEQ.

The chain couples TRBV19 to TRBJ2-1; D may be TRBD2 (6 bases). Germline assignment: CDR1 LNHDA and CDR2 SQIVND (reference sequence). V lost 7 bases and J 7 bases, leaving 14 bases between the germline ends. The CDR3 loop spans 13 amino acids. CDR3 bases: TGTGCCAGTAACCCGGGAGTAGGAAATGAGCAGTTCTTC. This translates into CASNPGVGNEQFF.

The V and J genes are TRBV27 and TRBJ2-7, with 7 bases matching TRBD1. Germline V gene lookup returns CDR1 MNHEY and CDR2 SMNVEV (reference sequence). The CDR3 runs 14 residues. Trimming at V came to 7 bases and at J to 0 bases, leaving 6 bases not matched to a gene. CDR3 amino acids: CASMDRSRSYEQYF. The CDR3 DNA reads as TGTGCCAGCATGGACAGGTCACGCTCCTACGAGCAGTACTTC.

The chain carries TRBV30 and TRBJ2-5; 9 nucleotides match TRBD1. Germline CDR1 GTSNPN, CDR2 SVGIG (reference sequence). This CDR3 has 15 residues. V gave up 3 bases and J gave up 5 bases; unmatched junction bases: 10. CDR3 in amino acids: CAWSVWTGARETQYF. The DNA of the CDR3 is TGTGCCTGGAGCGTCTGGACAGGGGCGCGTGAGACCCAGTACTTC.

The chain has TRBV7-8 and TRBJ1-2; TRBD1 agrees at 9 bases. CDR3 length: 13 amino acids. Looked up from germline, CDR1 is SGHVS and CDR2 is FQNEAQ. J lost 14 bases, V lost 2 bases, and 9 bases had no gene match. The DNA of the CDR3 is TGTGCCAGCAGCTTATCACCCGGGACAGGGAAAACCTTC. As protein: CASSLSPGTGKTF.

CDR3: CASSVGGTSTDTQYF. The CDR3 DNA follows: TGCGCCAGCAGCGTCGGTGGGACTAGCACAGATACGCAGTATTTT. V usage is TRBV5-1 and J usage is TRBJ2-3, with D perhaps matching TRBD2 (6 bases). Germline V CDR1 and CDR2: SGHRS, YFSETQ. The CDR3 is 15 residues long. V was trimmed by 4 bases and J by 0 bases, leaving 12 bases between them.

The CDR3 sequence: CASSLDGASTDTQYF. The CDR3 nucleotides read TGCGCCAGCAGCTTGGATGGGGCTAGCACAGATACGCAGTATTTT. The V and J genes are TRBV5-1 and TRBJ2-3, with D maybe TRBD1 (5 bases). Germline CDR1 SGHRS, CDR2 YFSETQ. This CDR3 region has 15 residues. Between the trimmed V and J ends, which lost 0 bases and 0 bases, there was a span of 8 bases.

The V and J genes are TRBV11-2 and TRBJ1-2; D is perhaps TRBD1 (5 bases). CDR3 size: 17 residues. V lost 2 bases to trimming and J lost 4 bases, with 20 bases between them. From germline, CDR1 is SGHAT and CDR2 FQNNGV. CDR3 sequence (DNA): TGTGCCAGCAGCTTAACCCAGACAGACATTAGTATCTATGGCTACACCTTC. Amino acids: CASSLTQTDISIYGYTF.

The chain employs TRBV5-4 and TRBJ2-3; the match to TRBD2 covers 10 bases. The germline gives CDR1 SGHNT, CDR2 YYREEE (reference sequence). The CDR3 extends over 16 amino acids. V shed 4 bases and J 2 bases; nucleotides not matched to a gene: 7. CDR3 bases: TGTGCCAGCAGCACCTTACTAGCGGGGTCCACAGATACGCAGTATTTT. It yields the protein CASSTLLAGSTDTQYF. Combining the CDR3 with reference TRBV5-4 and TRBJ2-3 gives the whole variable domain ETGVTQSPTHLIKTRGQQVTLRCSSQSGHNTVSWYQQALGQGPQFIFQYYREEENGRGNFPPRFSGLQFPNYSSELNVNALELDDSALYLCASSTLLAGSTDTQYFGPGTRLTVL.

The V gene is TRBV15, the J gene TRBJ2-3; D gene uncertain. The CDR3 sequence is 13 residues long. Germline values: CDR1 LNHNV, CDR2 YYDKDF (reference sequence). V lost 1 base to trimming and J lost 2 bases, with 4 bases between them. This CDR3 is CATSRGHTDTQYF. The CDR3 DNA reads as TGTGCCACCAGCAGAGGACACACAGATACGCAGTATTTT. Full variable domain (missing parts from reference TRBV15 and TRBJ2-3): DAMVIQNPRYQVTQFGKPVTLSCSQTLNHNVMYWYQQKSSQAPKLLFHYYDKDFNNEADTPDNFQSRRPNTSFCFLDIRSPGLGDTAMYLCATSRGHTDTQYFGPGTRLTVL.

The V and J genes are TRBV18 and TRBJ2-7; 8 positions agree with TRBD1. Trimming removed 2 bases from V and 2 bases from J; junction bases left unmatched: 2. The CDR3 length is 14 residues. Per germline, CDR1 KGHSH and CDR2 LQKENI. The DNA for the CDR3 is TGTGCCAGCTCACCAGAGACAGGGGCCTACGAGCAGTACTTC. Amino acids: CASSPETGAYEQYF.

This chain joins TRBV5-1 and TRBJ2-7, with TRBD1 as a possible D gene (5 bases). The CDR3 covers 15 residues. Germline assignment: CDR1 SGHRS and CDR2 YFSETQ. The V end lost 0 bases, the J end lost 6 bases, and 16 bases lay between the germline ends. CDR3 in DNA: TGCGCCAGCAGCTTGGCGGCGCAGGGATACGGCGAGCAGTACTTC. Protein sequence: CASSLAAQGYGEQYF.

This clone has a single count. The V call is TRBV29-1, the J call TRBJ2-7, with 7 bases identical to TRBD1. V trimming: 6 bases; J trimming: 6 bases; junction bases outside the gene matches: 17. In germline, CDR1 is SQVTM, CDR2 ANQGSEA. The CDR3 covers 15 residues. The CDR3 nucleotides are TGCAGCGTCCGATACCCAAGACAGGGTCCATTCGAGCAGTACTTC. Encoded protein: CSVRYPRQGPFEQYF.

The rearrangement uses TRBV14 and TRBJ1-1; the D gene is possibly TRBD1 (6 bases). Trimming pared 3 bases from V and 3 bases from J, leaving 14 bases between. This CDR3 is 15 amino acids long. CDR1 and CDR2 (germline): SGHDN, FVKESK. This CDR3 reads CASSHPYRVYTEAFF. DNA of the CDR3: TGTGCCAGCAGCCACCCCTACAGGGTTTACACTGAAGCTTTCTTT.

The chain combines TRBV18 with TRBJ2-1; tentative D call: TRBD2 (5 bases). The CDR3 consists of 13 residues. V gave up 3 bases and J gave up 7 bases, with 10 bases separating them. Looked up from germline, CDR1 is KGHSH and CDR2 is LQKENI. The CDR3 DNA is TGTGCCAGCTCACCCGGCGGAGGAAATGAGCAGTTCTTC. This codes for CASSPGGGNEQFF.

The chain combines TRBV7-6 with TRBJ2-3, with a weak D call TRBD1 (5 bases). With 5 bases removed from V and 1 base from J, the gap between germline ends came to 7 bases. The CDR3 extends over 13 amino acids. Germline CDR1 and CDR2: SGHVS and FNYEAQ. The CDR3 protein is CASSQGGTDTQYF. CDR3 bases: TGTGCCAGCAGCCAAGGGGGCACAGATACGCAGTATTTT.

CDR3 residues: CASTPVGQHNQPQHF. In nucleotides, the CDR3 is TGTGCCAGCACCCCCGTGGGGCAGCACAATCAGCCCCAGCATTTT. The chain has TRBV28 and TRBJ1-5; a possible D gene is TRBD1 (5 bases). Trimming took off 7 bases at V and 3 bases at J, with 16 bases between the two ends. Looked up from germline, CDR1 is MDHEN and CDR2 is SYDVKM. The CDR3 runs to 15 residues.

The chain employs TRBV27 and TRBJ1-2; D gene unclear. This CDR3 comprises 11 residues. The germline gives CDR1 MNHEY, CDR2 SMNVEV (reference sequence). V was cut by 5 bases and J by 4 bases, with 5 bases left in between. Here the CDR3 DNA reads TGTGCCAGCAGTGTCGGCTATGGCTACACCTTC. Its translation is CASSVGYGYTF.

The V call is TRBV11-2, the J call TRBJ2-4; D is ambiguous. In germline, CDR1 is SGHAT, CDR2 FQNNGV. CDR3 size: 12 residues. V was trimmed by 1 base and J by 7 bases, leaving 5 bases between them. The CDR3, as DNA: TGTGCCAGCAGCTTAGTCAATAACATTCAGTACTTC. Its translation is CASSLVNNIQYF. The full variable domain, rest sourced from reference TRBV11-2 and TRBJ2-4, is EAGVAQSPRYKIIEKRQSVAFWCNPISGHATLYWYQQILGQGPKLLIQFQNNGVVDDSQLPKDRFSAERLKGVDSTLKIQPAKLEDSAVYLCASSLVNNIQYFGAGTRLSVL.

The J gene is TRBJ2-7, the V gene TRBV28, with 13 bases aligning to TRBD2. V was pared by 6 bases and J by 1 base, with 9 bases of the junction left unmatched. The germline gives CDR1 MDHEN, CDR2 SYDVKM. The CDR3 sequence is 17 residues long. The CDR3 nucleotides are TGTGCCAGCAGCCTTACGCCGGGACTAGCGGGGTCCTACGAGCAGTACTTC. This codes for CASSLTPGLAGSYEQYF.

With respect to this clone: The sample has other DNA sequences that encode this CDR3 too. The rearrangement joins TRBV7-3 to TRBJ1-2; 7 nucleotides align to TRBD1. Germline V gives CDR1 SGHTA, CDR2 FQGTGA. The CDR3 is made up of 13 amino acids. Germline trimming cut 5 bases from V and 2 bases from J; bases unmatched to any gene: 2. The chain's CDR3 is CASSPDRNYGYTF. The CDR3 nucleotides are TGTGCCAGCAGCCCGGACAGGAACTATGGCTACACCTTC.

The chain couples TRBV12-5 to TRBJ1-1; 8 bases are shared with TRBD1. The CDR3 runs to 12 residues. Germline loops: CDR1 LGHNT, CDR2 FRNRAP. With V trimmed by 2 bases and J by 11 bases, 4 bases remained unmatched. CDR3 bases: TGTGCTAGTGGTTTGACGGACAGGGTGGCTTTCTTT. Amino acid sequence: CASGLTDRVAFF.

The chain is built from TRBV2 and TRBJ2-5; possibly TRBD1 for D (6 bases). V was clipped by 6 bases and J by 4 bases, with 6 bases between them. In germline, CDR1 is SNHLY, CDR2 FYNNEI. The CDR3 runs to 11 residues. In nucleotides, the CDR3 is TGTGCCAGCAGGGGGGCAGAGACCCAGTACTTC. It yields the protein CASRGAETQYF.

V gene TRBV30 combines with J gene TRBJ2-2, with 9 bases lining up with TRBD1. After removal of 3 bases from V and 3 bases from J, the junction contained 2 bases not matched to a gene. Germline V gene lookup returns CDR1 GTSNPN and CDR2 SVGIG (reference sequence). The CDR3 extends over 14 amino acids. CDR3 residues: CAWRWDRDTGELFF. DNA of the CDR3: TGTGCCTGGAGGTGGGACAGGGACACCGGGGAGCTGTTTTTT.